This T cell receptor (beta chain) came from a study of blood T cell repertoires in COVID-19. Study overall: Sites in the United States, Italy and Spain provided acute and convalescent COVID-19 samples. The cDNA or gDNA used as material had been derived from T cells, B-cell-depleted T cells, or PBMCs.

Per the original methods: Scientists estimated how many nucleated cells there were by amplifying reference gene primers. Sequencing used immunoSEQ multiplex PCR; TCRdb keeps in-frame clones, though not all of them. For V, J and clone size, that table is used; D and trimming come from the DNA. The profile shows hundreds of thousands of clones, more than 80% of them singletons. The CDR3 totals 14 residues. Trimming took 6 bases from V and 7 from J; bases not matched to a gene: 7. Germline CDR1 LNHDA, CDR2 SQIVND (reference sequence). Sequencing input: peripheral blood. The TCR was taken from a woman aged 25 to 39 with active or convalescent COVID-19. The chain combines TRBV19 with TRBJ1-5; 9 nucleotides align to TRBD1. CDR3 in amino acids: CASSSGTGNQPQHF. The CDR3, as DNA: TGTGCCAGTAGCAGCGGGACAGGGAACCAGCCCCAGCATTTT.